Following are 5 T cell receptor beta chains from one sample sequenced in a study of shared T cell receptors in the human thymus. Sequencing used immunoSEQ multiplex PCR; TCRdb keeps in-frame clones, though not all of them. The sample has roughly 560,000 clones; approximately 80% are singletons. These data also featured in a second study, about human thymus T cells.

What was sequenced was thymocytes. These TCRs come from a boy under three years old with a congenital heart defect.

The V gene is TRBV4-2, the J gene TRBJ2-7, with 11 bases identical to TRBD1. The CDR3 runs to 16 residues. V was pared by 2 bases and J by 4 bases, with 7 bases of the junction left unmatched. Germline V gives CDR1 LGHNA, CDR2 YNFKEQ. The CDR3 sequence is CASSQQPGQGGYEQYF. As DNA, the CDR3 is TGTGCCAGCAGCCAACAACCGGGACAGGGGGGATACGAGCAGTACTTC.

This clone was counted only a few times. This rearrangement joins TRBV7-9 to TRBJ1-3; tentatively, D is TRBD1 (6 bases). Germline CDR1 is SEHNR and CDR2 is FQNEAQ (reference sequence). The CDR3 extends over 17 amino acids. V was trimmed by 5 bases and J by 0 bases, leaving 17 bases between them. The CDR3 spells CASSDLQGSYSGNTIYF. The DNA for the CDR3 is TGTGCCAGCAGCGACCTACAGGGAAGCTACTCTGGAAACACCATATATTTT.

The chain couples TRBV5-6 to TRBJ2-7; unclear D gene. CDR1 is SGHDT, CDR2 YYEEEE, per germline. Trimming stripped 1 base from V and 4 bases from J, with 21 bases between. There are 17 residues in the CDR3. The CDR3 DNA reads as TGTGCCAGCAGCTTGACCCCTCTTCTCCTTACCAGATACGAGCAGTACTTC. Protein: CASSLTPLLLTRYEQYF. The full variable domain, its missing parts supplied by reference TRBV5-6 and TRBJ2-7, is DAGVTQSPTHLIKTRGQQVTLRCSPKSGHDTVSWYQQALGQGPQFIFQYYEEEERQRGNFPDRFSGHQFPNYSSELNVNALLLGDSALYLCASSLTPLLLTRYEQYFGPGTRLTVT.

The chain couples TRBV5-4 to TRBJ2-2, with 9 bases fitting TRBD1. Trimming took 4 bases from V and 0 from J; bases not matched to a gene: 4. This CDR3 region has 16 residues. CDR1 is SGHNT, CDR2 YYREEE, per germline (reference sequence). The CDR3 DNA is TGTGCCAGCAGCCCGGGACAGGGTTCGAACACCGGGGAGCTGTTTTTT. Amino acid sequence: CASSPGQGSNTGELFF.

V gene TRBV27 combines with J gene TRBJ1-5; 8 bases fit TRBD1. Trimming took 5 bases from V and 0 from J; bases not matched to a gene: 9. This CDR3 is built from 17 residues. Germline CDR1 and CDR2: MNHEY and SMNVEV (reference sequence). In DNA form, the CDR3 reads TGTGCCAGCAGTCCGGGACAGGCTATACATAGCAATCAGCCCCAGCATTTT. This encodes CASSPGQAIHSNQPQHF.